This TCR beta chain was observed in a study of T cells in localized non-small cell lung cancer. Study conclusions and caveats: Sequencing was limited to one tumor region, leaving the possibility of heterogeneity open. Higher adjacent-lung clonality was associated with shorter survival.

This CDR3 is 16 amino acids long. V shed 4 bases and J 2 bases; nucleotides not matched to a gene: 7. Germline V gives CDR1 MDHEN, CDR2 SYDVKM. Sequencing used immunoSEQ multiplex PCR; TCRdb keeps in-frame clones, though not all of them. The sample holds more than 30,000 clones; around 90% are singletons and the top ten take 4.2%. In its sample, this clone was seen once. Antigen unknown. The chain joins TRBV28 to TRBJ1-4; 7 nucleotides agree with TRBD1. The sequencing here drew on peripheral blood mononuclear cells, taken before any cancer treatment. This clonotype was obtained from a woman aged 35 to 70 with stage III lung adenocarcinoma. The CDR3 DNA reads TGTGCCAGCAGTTCGATGAAGGGGGCGACTAATGAAAAACTGTTTTTT. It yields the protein CASSSMKGATNEKLFF. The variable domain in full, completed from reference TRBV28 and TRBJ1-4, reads DVKVTQSSRYLVKRTGEKVFLECVQDMDHENMFWYRQDPGLGLRLIYFSYDVKMKEKGDIPEGYSVSREKKERFSLILESASTNQTSMYLCASSSMKGATNEKLFFGSGTQLSVL.